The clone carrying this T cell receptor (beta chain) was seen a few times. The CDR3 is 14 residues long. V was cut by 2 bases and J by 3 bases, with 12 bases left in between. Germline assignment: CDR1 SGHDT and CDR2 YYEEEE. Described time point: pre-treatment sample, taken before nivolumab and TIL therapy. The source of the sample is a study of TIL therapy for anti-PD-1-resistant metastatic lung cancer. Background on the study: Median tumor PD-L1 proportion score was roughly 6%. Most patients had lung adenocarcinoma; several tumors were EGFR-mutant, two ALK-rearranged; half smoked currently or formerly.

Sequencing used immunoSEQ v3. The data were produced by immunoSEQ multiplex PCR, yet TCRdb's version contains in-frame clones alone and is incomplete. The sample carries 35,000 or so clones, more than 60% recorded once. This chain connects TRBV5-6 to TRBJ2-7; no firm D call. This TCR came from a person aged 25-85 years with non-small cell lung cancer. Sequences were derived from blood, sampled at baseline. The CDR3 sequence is CASSFSGLYYEQYF. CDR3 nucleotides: TGTGCCAGCAGCTTTTCGGGCCTGTACTACGAGCAGTACTTC.